This TCR beta chain appears in the sequencing data of a study of T cell clonotyping in hematopoietic cell transplantation. Study-wide points: Cells were unsorted, so CD4 and CD8 contributions were not separated. Few recipient clonotypes overlapped donors; over 95% were de novo at given depth.

The germline V gene encodes CDR1 SGHDT and CDR2 YYEEEE. This CDR3 is 13 amino acids long. The V end was cut by 4 bases, the J end by 5 bases, with 10 bases between. This table comes from immunoSEQ multiplex PCR, and its TCRdb copy is limited to in-frame clones, with some not included. Among approximately 15,000 clones listed, about 83% were seen once. This clone appeared once. Antigen unknown. Blood collection times were about day -28 and days 30, 100, 180 posttransplant. The receptor's source is a male patient between 60 and 69 years old who had an allogeneic stem cell transplant from a related donor, so the T cells may come from the graft donor. Some clones in this sample may be carry-over from other donors' samples. This chain links TRBV5-6 with TRBJ2-1; D is possibly TRBD1 or TRBD2 (5 bases each). The source was PBMCs, collected 100 days after allogeneic stem cell transplant. DNA for the CDR3: TGTGCCAGCAGCATCGGGACGGACAATGAGCAGTTCTTC. It codes for CASSIGTDNEQFF.